Following are 2 T cell receptor beta chains from one sample sequenced in a study of shared clonotypes between healthy human individuals. The assay was immunoSEQ multiplex PCR, and TCRdb's table has in-frame clones only and misses some. The sample contains over 2 million clones, 90% to 95% of which appear only once. The sequencing input was naive CD4+ T cells sorted from blood. The subset is: CD45RA+ positively selected. The receptors shown here come from a man in his late teens or twenties in good health.

The V and J genes are TRBV30 and TRBJ2-2; D may be TRBD1 or TRBD2 (6 bases each). Germline V gene lookup returns CDR1 GTSNPN and CDR2 SVGIG (reference sequence). V was shortened by 2 bases and J by 3 bases, with 19 bases between the two germline ends. The length of the CDR3 is 17 residues. CDR3 in DNA: TGTGCCTGGAGTTACTTAACCTACAGGGAGGACACCGGGGAGCTGTTTTTT. Its protein is CAWSYLTYREDTGELFF. Using reference TRBV30 and TRBJ2-2 for the parts outside the CDR3, the full variable domain is SQTIHQWPATLVQPVGSPLSLECTVEGTSNPNLYWYRQAAGRGLQLLFYSVGIGQISSEVPQNLSASRPQDRQFILSSKKLLLSDSGFYLCAWSYLTYREDTGELFFGEGSRLTVL.

This clone appeared once. The chain is built from TRBV18 and TRBJ2-3, with TRBD1 matching 10 bases. The ends lost 3 bases at V and 5 bases at J; junction bases unmatched: 8. Germline V lookup: CDR1 KGHSH, CDR2 LQKENI. This CDR3 has 16 residues. CDR3 residues: CASSPQRQGAKDTQYF. The CDR3 DNA reads as TGTGCCAGCTCACCTCAGAGACAGGGGGCAAAAGATACGCAGTATTTT.